These T cell receptor beta chains were read from a single sample in a study of T-cell memory formation after mild COVID-19. In TCRdb, the 5' RACE reads were re-called with MiXCR into one record per CDR3 protein. The sample yields about 27,000 distinct CDR3 sequences, about 7.4% seen once. Sequencing used PBMCs or a T cell subset sorted from them (not recorded which). The receptors derive from an adult woman who had mild COVID-19 (a few samples of this study predate the infection). Cell type and time point are not known. Each CDR3 is given with its conserved first and last residue. A D gene is named only where the DNA matches it firmly. Expanded clones are given a class, and other clones once, few, many or no size at all.

>TRBV12-3/TRBV12-4|TRBJ2-2|-|medium-sized
TGTGCCAGCAGTTTGGGACAGAACACCGGGGAGCTGTTTTTT
CASSLGQNTGELFF
>TRBV6-2/TRBV6-3|TRBJ1-2|-|many
TGTGCCAGCAGATCCTCCTGGGAACCCTATGGCTACACCTTC
CASRSSWEPYGYTF
>TRBV12-3/TRBV12-4|TRBJ2-1|TRBD2|many
TGTGCCAGCAGTTTAGGGACTAGCGGGGGGTATCATGAGCAGTTCTTC
CASSLGTSGGYHEQFF
>TRBV7-3|TRBJ2-7|-|many
TGTGCCAGCAGCTTAAAGAATCACGAGCAGTACTTC
CASSLKNHEQYF
>TRBV3-1|TRBJ2-5|-|many
TGTGCCAGCAGCCAAAAGTACCAAGAGACCCAGTACTTC
CASSQKYQETQYF
>TRBV7-2|TRBJ2-1|-|many
TGTGCCAGCAGCTTATTTGACAATGAGCAGTTCTTC
CASSLFDNEQFF
>TRBV5-1|TRBJ2-7|TRBD2|many
TGCGCCAGCAGCCCCGGGACTAGCGGGGCCATCTCCCCGTACGAGCAGTACTTC
CASSPGTSGAISPYEQYF
>TRBV6-5|TRBJ1-4|-|many
TGTGCCAGCAGTTACTCAACTGCCGGAAAACTGTTTTTT
CASSYSTAGKLFF
>TRBV28|TRBJ2-4|-|many
TGTGCCAGCAGTTTATTCGACATCAGGCGGACCCTAGCCAAAAACATTCAGTACTTC
CASSLFDIRRTLAKNIQYF
>TRBV29-1|TRBJ2-7|-|many
TGCAGCGTTGATGAACCACAAGACGGCTACGAGCAGTACTTC
CSVDEPQDGYEQYF
>TRBV7-6|TRBJ2-3|TRBD2|many
TGTGCCAGCACCTTCGGGGGGGCCATGGATACGCAGTATTTT
CASTFGGAMDTQYF
>TRBV6-5|TRBJ2-5|-|-
TGTGCCAGCAGTTACTCGAGCCGGGGAATTCAGACCCAGTACTTC
CASSYSSRGIQTQYF
>TRBV27|TRBJ1-6|TRBD1|many
TGTGCCAGCAGCTTCCGGACAGGGGGATTCTATAATTCACCCCTCCACTTT
CASSFRTGGFYNSPLHF
>TRBV5-5|TRBJ2-7|-|many
TGTGCCAGCAGCTTGACATGGGCACCCTACGAGCAGTACTTC
CASSLTWAPYEQYF
>TRBV30|TRBJ1-5|-|many
TGTGCCTGTGGAGGACTAAATAGCAATCAGCCCCAGCATTTT
CACGGLNSNQPQHF
>TRBV5-1|TRBJ1-5|-|many
TGCGCCAGCAGCTTGGTCGGCTGGGGGCAAAATCAGCATTTT
CASSLVGWGQNQHF
>TRBV5-1|TRBJ1-2|TRBD1|many
TGCGCCAGCAGCCCAGCCCAGGGGGTAGGGGATGGCTACACCTTC
CASSPAQGVGDGYTF
>TRBV7-2|TRBJ1-6|-|-
TGTGCCAGCAGCTTCTCCCGTGGCGGCGGACCCCTCCACTTT
CASSFSRGGGPLHF
>TRBV18|TRBJ1-1|-|many
TGTGCCAGCTCACCACTTTCGGGGCGAGGCACTGAAGCTTTCTTT
CASSPLSGRGTEAFF
>TRBV12-3/TRBV12-4|TRBJ1-5|-|once
TGTGCCAGCCAGTCCAGGGAGGGGATGAATCAGCCCCAGCATTTT
CASQSREGMNQPQHF
>TRBV27|TRBJ1-6|-|many
TGTGCCAGCAGTTTAAGGGGGTACGGGCTTATAAATTCACCCCTCCACTTT
CASSLRGYGLINSPLHF
>TRBV4-2|TRBJ1-4|TRBD1|many
TGTGCCAGCAGCCAAGTGGGACAGGGGTCCCTTGAAAAACTGTTTTTT
CASSQVGQGSLEKLFF
>TRBV7-2|TRBJ2-2|-|many
TGTGCCAGCAGCTTAGGACTTCTCGCTCGGACCGGGGAGCTGTTTTTT
CASSLGLLARTGELFF
>TRBV7-9|TRBJ2-1|-|many
TGTGCCAGCAGCTTACAATCACAACGGACAGTCTACAATGAGCAGTTCTTC
CASSLQSQRTVYNEQFF
>TRBV5-1|TRBJ1-6|TRBD1|many
TGCGCCAGCAGCCTCGGAAACAGGGGTACCTATAATTCACCCCTCCACTTT
CASSLGNRGTYNSPLHF
>TRBV7-9|TRBJ2-3|-|many
TGTGCCAGCAGCTTAAGCGGCGGGGCGAACACAGATACGCAGTATTTT
CASSLSGGANTDTQYF
>TRBV13|TRBJ2-3|-|many
TGTGCCAGCAGCTTAAGGTCGACTAAGACGCAGTATTTT
CASSLRSTKTQYF
>TRBV7-7|TRBJ2-1|-|many
TGTGCTAGCAGCACCCCCCATGAGCAGTTCTTC
CASSTPHEQFF
>TRBV29-1|TRBJ2-2|TRBD1|many
TGCAGCGTGTCGACAGGGGATGGCGGGGAGCTGTTTTTT
CSVSTGDGGELFF
>TRBV19|TRBJ1-2|TRBD1|many
TGTGCCAGTAGTATGTGGGGGACAGCGACAGCGCATGGCTACACCTTC
CASSMWGTATAHGYTF
>TRBV5-4|TRBJ2-7|TRBD1|many
TGTGCCAGCAGCCCCGGGACAGGGAACTACGAGCAGTACTTC
CASSPGTGNYEQYF
>TRBV9|TRBJ2-3|TRBD2|few
TGTGCCAGCAGCTCTACTAGCGGGGGGGCAACAGATACGCAGTATTTT
CASSSTSGGATDTQYF
>TRBV25-1|TRBJ1-2|TRBD1|many
TGTGCCAGTAACCCAGGGGGAGAGGGCTACACCTTC
CASNPGGEGYTF
>TRBV28|TRBJ2-7|-|many
TGTGCCAGCAGCCTCCCCGTGAGTGCCGAGCAGTACTTC
CASSLPVSAEQYF
>TRBV7-9|TRBJ2-7|TRBD2|many
TGTGCCAGCAGCTCCGGGACTAGCGGGAGAGGGTTGCCTTGGGAGCAGTACTTC
CASSSGTSGRGLPWEQYF
>TRBV7-2|TRBJ2-7|TRBD2|many
TGTGCCAGCAGCTTAGCGTACGGCGGGAGGGCCCACGAGCAGTACTTC
CASSLAYGGRAHEQYF
>TRBV9|TRBJ2-7|-|few
TGTGCCAGCAGCTTAGCCGGGGATGACTACGAGCAGTACTTC
CASSLAGDDYEQYF
>TRBV4-1|TRBJ2-7|TRBD1|medium-sized
TGCGCCAGCAGCCCCGGGGTCCTGGACAGGGCCCACGAGCAGTACTTC
CASSPGVLDRAHEQYF
>TRBV3-1|TRBJ1-6|TRBD1|many
TGTGCCAGCAGTCAGACCGGGACAGTCTCTAATTCACCCCTCCACTTT
CASSQTGTVSNSPLHF
>TRBV27|TRBJ1-5|TRBD1|many
TGTGCCAGCAGTTTACAGGGGGCGCAGCCCCAGCATTTT
CASSLQGAQPQHF
>TRBV21-1|TRBJ2-3|-|many
TGTGCCAGCAGCAAAGGACCAACCACAGGGATTACAGATACGCAGTATTTT
CASSKGPTTGITDTQYF
>TRBV4-1|TRBJ2-3|-|many
TGCGCCAGCTCTACACCGGGCGGGGACCGCACAGATACGCAGTATTTT
CASSTPGGDRTDTQYF
>TRBV3-1|TRBJ2-1|-|many
TGTGCCAGCAGCCAAGATTTGGCCTCAGTACTCTCCTACAATGAGCAGTTCTTC
CASSQDLASVLSYNEQFF
>TRBV20-1|TRBJ1-2|-|many
TGCAGTGCTAGGGGGGGCCCTTCTAACTATGGCTACACCTTC
CSARGGPSNYGYTF
>TRBV6-1|TRBJ2-5|-|many
TGTGCCAGCAGTGAATATGGGGGACAAGAGACCCAGTACTTC
CASSEYGGQETQYF
>TRBV30|TRBJ2-7|-|many
TGTGCCTGGAGTGACTACCCCTACGAGCAGTACTTC
CAWSDYPYEQYF
>TRBV24-1|TRBJ2-5|-|-
TGTGCCACCAGTGATTCGTGGGGACATGGGGAGACCCAGTACTTC
CATSDSWGHGETQYF
>TRBV10-3|TRBJ2-5|TRBD1|many
TGTGCCATCGGACAGGGGGGACAAGAGACCCAGTACTTC
CAIGQGGQETQYF
>TRBV7-2|TRBJ1-5|TRBD1|medium-sized
TGTGCCAGCAGCGTAAGGGGGCAGCAGCCCCAGCATTTT
CASSVRGQQPQHF
>TRBV5-1|TRBJ2-1|TRBD1|many
TGCGCCAGCAGCTTGGGCGGGACAGGGACTTACAATGAGCAGTTCTTC
CASSLGGTGTYNEQFF